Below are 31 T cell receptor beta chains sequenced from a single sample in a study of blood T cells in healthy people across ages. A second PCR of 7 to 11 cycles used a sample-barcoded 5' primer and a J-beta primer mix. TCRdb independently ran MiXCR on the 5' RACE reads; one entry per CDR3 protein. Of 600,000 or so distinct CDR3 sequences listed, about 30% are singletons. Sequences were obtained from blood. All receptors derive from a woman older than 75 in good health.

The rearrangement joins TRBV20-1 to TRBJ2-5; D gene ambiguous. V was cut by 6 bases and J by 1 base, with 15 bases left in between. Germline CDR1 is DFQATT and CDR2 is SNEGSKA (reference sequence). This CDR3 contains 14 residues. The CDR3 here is CSANRGRAQETQYF. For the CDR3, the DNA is TGCAGTGCCAACCGCGGACGGGCCCAAGAGACCCAGTACTTC.

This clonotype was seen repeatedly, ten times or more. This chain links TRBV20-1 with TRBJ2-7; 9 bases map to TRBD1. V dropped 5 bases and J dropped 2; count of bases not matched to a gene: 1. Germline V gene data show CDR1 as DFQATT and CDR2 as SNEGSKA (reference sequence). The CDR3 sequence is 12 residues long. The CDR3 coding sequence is TGCAGTGCTCGACAGGGGGCCTACGAGCAGTACTTC. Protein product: CSARQGAYEQYF.

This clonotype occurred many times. The CDR3 DNA follows: TGTGCCAGCAGTGATTGGGGGACTGAAGCTTTCTTT. Translated: CASSDWGTEAFF. V usage is TRBV25-1 and J usage is TRBJ1-1; a possible D gene is TRBD1 (5 bases). CDR1 MGHDK and CDR2 SYGVNS come from the germline V gene. Trimming removed 3 bases from V and 5 bases from J, with 7 bases in between. CDR3 length: 12 amino acids.

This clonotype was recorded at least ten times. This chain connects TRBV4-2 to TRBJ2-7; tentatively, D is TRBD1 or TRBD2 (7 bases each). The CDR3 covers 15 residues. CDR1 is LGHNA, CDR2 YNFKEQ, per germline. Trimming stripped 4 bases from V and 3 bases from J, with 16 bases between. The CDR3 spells CASSREQGTNYEQYF. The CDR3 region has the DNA TGTGCCAGCAGCCGAGAACAGGGGACTAACTACGAGCAGTACTTC.

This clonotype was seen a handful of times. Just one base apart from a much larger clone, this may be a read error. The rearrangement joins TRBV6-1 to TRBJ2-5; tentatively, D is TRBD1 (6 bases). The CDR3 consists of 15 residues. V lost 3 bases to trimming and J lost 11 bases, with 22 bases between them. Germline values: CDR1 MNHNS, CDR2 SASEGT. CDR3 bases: TGTGCCAGCAGTGATATAGGGGGTATGAGTTATGAGCAGTACTTC. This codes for CASSDIGGMSYEQYF.

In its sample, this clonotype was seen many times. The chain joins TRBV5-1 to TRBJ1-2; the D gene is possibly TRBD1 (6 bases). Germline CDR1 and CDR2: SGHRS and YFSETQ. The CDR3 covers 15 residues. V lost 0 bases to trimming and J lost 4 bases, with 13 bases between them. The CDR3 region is CASSLVSGEPYGYTF. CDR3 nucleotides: TGCGCCAGCAGCTTGGTGTCAGGGGAACCCTATGGCTACACCTTC. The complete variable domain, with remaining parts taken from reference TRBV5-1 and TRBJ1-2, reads KAGVTQTPRYLIKTRGQQVTLSCSPISGHRSVSWYQQTPGQGLQFLFEYFSETQRNKGNFPGRFSGRQFSNSRSEMNVSTLELGDSALYLCASSLVSGEPYGYTFGSGTRLTVV.

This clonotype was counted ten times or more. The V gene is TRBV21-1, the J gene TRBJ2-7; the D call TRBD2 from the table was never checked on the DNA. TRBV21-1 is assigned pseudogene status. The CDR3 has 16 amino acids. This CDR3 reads CASSKVPDPSINEQYF. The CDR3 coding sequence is TGTGCCAGCAGCAAAGTACCAGATCCTAGCATTAACGAGCAGTACTTC.

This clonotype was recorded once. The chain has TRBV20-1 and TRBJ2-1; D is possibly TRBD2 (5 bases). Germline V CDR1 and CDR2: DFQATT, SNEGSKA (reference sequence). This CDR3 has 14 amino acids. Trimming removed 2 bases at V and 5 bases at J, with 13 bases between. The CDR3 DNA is TGCAGTGCTAGACGACGCGGGTCAGACAATGAGCAGTTCTTC. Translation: CSARRRGSDNEQFF.

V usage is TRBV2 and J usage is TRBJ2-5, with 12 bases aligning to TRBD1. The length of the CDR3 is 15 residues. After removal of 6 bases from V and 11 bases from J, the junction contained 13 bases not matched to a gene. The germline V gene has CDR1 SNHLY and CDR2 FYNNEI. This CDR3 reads CASRGTGGRLEEQYF. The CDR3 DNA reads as TGTGCCAGCAGAGGGACAGGGGGCCGGCTAGAGGAGCAGTACTTC.

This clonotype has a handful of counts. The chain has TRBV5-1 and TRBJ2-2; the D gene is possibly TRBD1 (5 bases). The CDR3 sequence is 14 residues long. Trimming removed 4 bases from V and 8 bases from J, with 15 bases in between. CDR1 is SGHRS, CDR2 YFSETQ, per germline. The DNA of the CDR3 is TGCGCCAGCAGCCTCAACAGGCCCGAAGGGGAGCTGTTTTTT. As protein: CASSLNRPEGELFF.

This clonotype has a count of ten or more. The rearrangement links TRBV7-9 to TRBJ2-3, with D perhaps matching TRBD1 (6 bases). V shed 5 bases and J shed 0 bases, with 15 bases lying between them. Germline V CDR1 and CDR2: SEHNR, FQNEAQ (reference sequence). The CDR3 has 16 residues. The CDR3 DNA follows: TGTGCCAGCAGCCCCGGACAGTTCGTTAGCACAGATACGCAGTATTTT. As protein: CASSPGQFVSTDTQYF.

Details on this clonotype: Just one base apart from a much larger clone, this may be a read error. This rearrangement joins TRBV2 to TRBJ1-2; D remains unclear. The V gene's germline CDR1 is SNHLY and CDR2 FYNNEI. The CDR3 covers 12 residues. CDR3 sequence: CASTEWSYGYTF. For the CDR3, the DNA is TGTGCCAGCACTGAATGGAGCTATGGCTACACCTTC. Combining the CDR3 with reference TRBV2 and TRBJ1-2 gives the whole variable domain EPEVTQTPSHQVTQMGQEVILRCVPISNHLYFYWYRQILGQKVEFLVSFYNNEISEKSEIFDDQFSVERPDGSNFTLKIRSTKLEDSAMYFCASTEWSYGYTFGSGTRLTVV.

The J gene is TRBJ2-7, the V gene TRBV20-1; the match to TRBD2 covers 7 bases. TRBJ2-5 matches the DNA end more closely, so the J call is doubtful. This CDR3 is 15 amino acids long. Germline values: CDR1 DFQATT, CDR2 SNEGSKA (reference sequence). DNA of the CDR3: TGCAGTGCAAGACACACTAGCGAGGAGAGGGAGACCCAGTACTTC. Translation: CSARHTSEERETQYF.

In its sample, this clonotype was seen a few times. CDR3 sequence: CASSEAGRGYEQYF. CDR3 DNA: TGTGCCAGCAGTGAAGCCGGGAGAGGCTACGAGCAGTACTTC. The V gene is TRBV6-1, the J gene TRBJ2-7, with D maybe TRBD2 (6 bases). Germline values: CDR1 MNHNS, CDR2 SASEGT. The CDR3 has 14 residues. Trimming removed 0 bases from V and 3 bases from J, with 9 bases in between.

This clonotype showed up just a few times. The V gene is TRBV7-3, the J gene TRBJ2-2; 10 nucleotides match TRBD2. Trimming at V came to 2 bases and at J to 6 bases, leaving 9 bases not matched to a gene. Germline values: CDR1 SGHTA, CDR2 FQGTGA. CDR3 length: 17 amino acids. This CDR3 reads CASSLSAASGGAGELFF. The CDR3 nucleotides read TGTGCCAGCAGCTTATCAGCAGCGAGCGGGGGGGCCGGGGAGCTGTTTTTT.

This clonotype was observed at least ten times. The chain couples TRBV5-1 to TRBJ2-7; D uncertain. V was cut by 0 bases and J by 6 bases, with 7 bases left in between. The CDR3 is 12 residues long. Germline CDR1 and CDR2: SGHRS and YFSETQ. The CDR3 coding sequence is TGCGCCAGCAGCTTGGGGGCGCGCGAGCAGTACTTC. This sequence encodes CASSLGAREQYF. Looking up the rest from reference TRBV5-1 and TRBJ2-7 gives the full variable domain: KAGVTQTPRYLIKTRGQQVTLSCSPISGHRSVSWYQQTPGQGLQFLFEYFSETQRNKGNFPGRFSGRQFSNSRSEMNVSTLELGDSALYLCASSLGAREQYFGPGTRLTVT.

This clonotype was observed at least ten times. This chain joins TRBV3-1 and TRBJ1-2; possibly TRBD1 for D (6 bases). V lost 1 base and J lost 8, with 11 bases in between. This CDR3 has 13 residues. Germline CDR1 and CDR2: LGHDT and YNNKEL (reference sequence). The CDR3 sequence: CASSQVGRGGYTF. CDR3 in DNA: TGTGCCAGCAGCCAAGTCGGCAGGGGAGGCTACACCTTC. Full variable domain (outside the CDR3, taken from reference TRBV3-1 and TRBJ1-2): DTAVSQTPKYLVTQMGNDKSIKCEQNLGHDTMYWYKQDSKKFLKIMFSYNNKELIINETVPNRFSPKSPDKAHLNLHINSLELGDSAVYFCASSQVGRGGYTFGSGTRLTVV.

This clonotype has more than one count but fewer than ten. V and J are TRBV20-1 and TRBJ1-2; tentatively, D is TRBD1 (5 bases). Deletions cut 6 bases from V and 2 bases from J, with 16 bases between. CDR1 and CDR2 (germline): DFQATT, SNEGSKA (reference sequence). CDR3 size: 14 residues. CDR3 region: CSAPPGTVNYGYTF. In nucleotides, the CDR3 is TGCAGTGCACCCCCCGGGACGGTCAACTATGGCTACACCTTC.

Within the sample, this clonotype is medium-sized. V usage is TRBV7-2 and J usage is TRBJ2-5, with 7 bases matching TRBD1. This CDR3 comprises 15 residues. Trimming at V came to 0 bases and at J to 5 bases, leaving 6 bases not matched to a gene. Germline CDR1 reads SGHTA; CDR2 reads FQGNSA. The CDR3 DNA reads TGTGCCAGCAGCTTAGCGCCAAGGGGGCCGGAGACCCAGTACTTC. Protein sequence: CASSLAPRGPETQYF.

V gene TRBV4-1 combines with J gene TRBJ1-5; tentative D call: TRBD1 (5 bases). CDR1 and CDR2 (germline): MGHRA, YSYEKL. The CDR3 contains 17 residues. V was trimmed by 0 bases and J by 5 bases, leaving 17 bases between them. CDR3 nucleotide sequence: TGCGCCAGCAGCCAAGAGGTCATAGGGGTGGGGGATCAGCCCCAGCATTTT. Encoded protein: CASSQEVIGVGDQPQHF.

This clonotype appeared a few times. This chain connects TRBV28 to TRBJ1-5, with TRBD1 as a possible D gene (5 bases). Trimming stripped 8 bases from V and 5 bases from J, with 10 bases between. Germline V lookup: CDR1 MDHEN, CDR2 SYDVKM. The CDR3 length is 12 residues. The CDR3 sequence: CASGTGDQPQHF. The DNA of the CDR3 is TGTGCCAGCGGTACGGGGGATCAGCCCCAGCATTTT. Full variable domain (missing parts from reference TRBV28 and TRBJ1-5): DVKVTQSSRYLVKRTGEKVFLECVQDMDHENMFWYRQDPGLGLRLIYFSYDVKMKEKGDIPEGYSVSREKKERFSLILESASTNQTSMYLCASGTGDQPQHFGDGTRLSIL.

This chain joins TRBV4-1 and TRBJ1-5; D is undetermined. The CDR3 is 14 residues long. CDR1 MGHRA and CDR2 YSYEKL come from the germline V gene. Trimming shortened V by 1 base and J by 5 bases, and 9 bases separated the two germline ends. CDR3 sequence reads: CASSQVAEDQPQHF. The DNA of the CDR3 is TGCGCCAGCAGCCAAGTAGCAGAGGATCAGCCCCAGCATTTT.

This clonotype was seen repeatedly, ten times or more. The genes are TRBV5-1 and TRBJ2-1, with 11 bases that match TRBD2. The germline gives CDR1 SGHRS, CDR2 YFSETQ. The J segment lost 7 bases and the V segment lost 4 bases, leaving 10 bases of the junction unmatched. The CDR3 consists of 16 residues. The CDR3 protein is CASSIATSGAGNEQFF. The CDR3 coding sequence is TGCGCCAGCAGCATTGCGACTAGCGGGGCAGGGAATGAGCAGTTCTTC.

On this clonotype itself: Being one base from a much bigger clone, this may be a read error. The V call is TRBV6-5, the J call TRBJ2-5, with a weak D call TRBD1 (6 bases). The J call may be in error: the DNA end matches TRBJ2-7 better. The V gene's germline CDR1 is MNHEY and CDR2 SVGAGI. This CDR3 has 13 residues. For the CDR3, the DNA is TGTGCCGGCAGAAATCTACAGGGATCCGAGCAGTACTTC. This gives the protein CAGRNLQGSEQYF.

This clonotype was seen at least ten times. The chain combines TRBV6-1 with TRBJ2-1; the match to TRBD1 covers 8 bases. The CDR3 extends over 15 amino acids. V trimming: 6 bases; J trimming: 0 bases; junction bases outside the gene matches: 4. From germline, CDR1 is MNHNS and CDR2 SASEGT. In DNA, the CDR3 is TGTGCCAGCAGGGACAGGGCGGGCTCCTACAATGAGCAGTTCTTC. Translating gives CASRDRAGSYNEQFF.

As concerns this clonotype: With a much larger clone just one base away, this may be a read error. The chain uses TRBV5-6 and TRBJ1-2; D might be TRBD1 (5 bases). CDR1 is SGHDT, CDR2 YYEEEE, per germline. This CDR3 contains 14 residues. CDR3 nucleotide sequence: TGTCCCAGCAGCGGGGGACGGACTAACTATGGCTACACCTTC. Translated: CPSSGGRTNYGYTF.

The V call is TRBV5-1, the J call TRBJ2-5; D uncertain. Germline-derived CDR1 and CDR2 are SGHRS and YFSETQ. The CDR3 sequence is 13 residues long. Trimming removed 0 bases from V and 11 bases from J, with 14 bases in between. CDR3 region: CASSLGEVFAQYF. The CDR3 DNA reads TGCGCCAGCAGCTTGGGTGAGGTTTTCGCGCAGTACTTC.

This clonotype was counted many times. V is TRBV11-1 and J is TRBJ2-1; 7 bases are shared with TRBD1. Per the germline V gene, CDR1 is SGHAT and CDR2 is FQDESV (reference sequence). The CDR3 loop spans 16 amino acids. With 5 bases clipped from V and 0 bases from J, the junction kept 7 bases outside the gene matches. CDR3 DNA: TGTGCCAGCAGCACTACCAGGGGGACCTCCTACAATGAGCAGTTCTTC. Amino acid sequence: CASSTTRGTSYNEQFF.

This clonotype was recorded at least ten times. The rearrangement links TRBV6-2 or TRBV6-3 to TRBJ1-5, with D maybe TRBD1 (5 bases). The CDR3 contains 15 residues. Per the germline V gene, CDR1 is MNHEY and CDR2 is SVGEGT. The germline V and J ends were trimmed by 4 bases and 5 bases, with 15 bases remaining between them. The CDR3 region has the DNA TGTGCCAGCAGTTCACAGGACCGGAAGGATCAGCCCCAGCATTTT. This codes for CASSSQDRKDQPQHF.

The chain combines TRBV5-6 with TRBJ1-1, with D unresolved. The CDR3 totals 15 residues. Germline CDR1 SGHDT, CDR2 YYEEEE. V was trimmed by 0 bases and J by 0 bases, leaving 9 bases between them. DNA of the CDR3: TGTGCCAGCAGCTTGGACGTGGGCGTGAACACTGAAGCTTTCTTT. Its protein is CASSLDVGVNTEAFF.

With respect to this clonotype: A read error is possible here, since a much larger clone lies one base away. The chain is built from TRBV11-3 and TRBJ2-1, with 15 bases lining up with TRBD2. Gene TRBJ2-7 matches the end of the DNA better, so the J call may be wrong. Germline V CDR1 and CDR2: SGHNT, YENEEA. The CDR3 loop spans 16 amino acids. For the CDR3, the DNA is TGTGCCAGCAGCCGGACTAGCGGGGGGGACCACAATGAGCAGTACTTC. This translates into CASSRTSGGDHNEQYF.